The 18 T cell receptor beta chains given below trace back to one sample, sequenced in a study of early T cells in non-severe SARS-CoV-2 infection. TCRdb processed the 5' RACE reads anew with MiXCR; each CDR3 protein has one entry. The profile covers tens of thousands of distinct CDR3 sequences, with 10% to 15% appearing a single time and more than 6.5% taken by the ten largest. Sequencing was carried out using whole blood. The receptor source for this set is an adult who was a healthcare worker with PCR-confirmed SARS-CoV-2 infection or an uninfected control (not recorded which).

Only one count was recorded for this clonotype. This chain links TRBV27 with TRBJ1-1; 9 positions match TRBD1. V lost 6 bases to trimming and J lost 1 base; unmatched junction nucleotides: 0. The V gene's germline CDR1 is MNHEY and CDR2 SMNVEV (reference sequence). The CDR3 has 13 residues. CDR3 protein: CASRGQGNTEAFF. The DNA of the CDR3 is TGTGCCAGCAGGGGACAGGGGAACACTGAAGCTTTCTTT.

This clonotype appeared a few times. J is TRBJ2-7 and V is TRBV27; 8 nucleotides line up with TRBD1. Germline V CDR1 and CDR2: MNHEY, SMNVEV (reference sequence). The ends lost 8 bases at V and 4 bases at J; junction bases unmatched: 10. The length of the CDR3 is 14 residues. CDR3 DNA sequence: TGTGCCAGCTCAGCCTCGGGGACAGGTTACGAGCAGTACTTC. Its translation: CASSASGTGYEQYF.

The J gene is TRBJ2-5, the V gene TRBV11-1; D is possibly TRBD2 (5 bases). CDR1 is SGHAT, CDR2 FQDESV, per germline (reference sequence). Trimming pared 5 bases from V and 2 bases from J, leaving 9 bases between. The CDR3 spans 13 residues. The CDR3 protein is CASSVRLQETQYF. Written as DNA, the CDR3 is TGTGCCAGCAGCGTCAGACTACAAGAGACCCAGTACTTC.

Remarks on this clonotype: This sequence may be a read error, since a much larger clone differs from it by one base. The chain employs TRBV27 and TRBJ2-7, with 10 bases fitting TRBD1. The CDR3 length is 14 residues. CDR1 and CDR2 (germline): MNHEY, SMNVEV (reference sequence). The CDR3 spells CASSPTGGRNELYF. As DNA, the CDR3 is TGTGCCAGCAGTCCGACAGGGGGCCGGAACGAGCTGTACTTC.

Many counts were recorded for this clonotype. Here the CDR3 DNA reads TGTGCCATCAGTGAAACCGGGACTAGCGGCTCCTACGAGCAGTACTTC. This gives the protein CAISETGTSGSYEQYF. The chain recombines TRBV10-3 with TRBJ2-7; TRBD2 aligns across 11 bases. The germline V gene encodes CDR1 ENHRY and CDR2 SYGVKD. The ends lost 3 bases at V and 0 bases at J; junction bases unmatched: 4. This CDR3 is built from 16 residues.

V usage is TRBV5-5 and J usage is TRBJ2-5, with D maybe TRBD2 (6 bases). Trimming stripped 2 bases from V and 4 bases from J, with 12 bases between. This CDR3 has 14 residues. The germline V gene encodes CDR1 SGHKS and CDR2 YYEKEE (reference sequence). CDR3 sequence: CASSLSSVGETQYF. DNA for the CDR3: TGTGCCAGCAGCTTATCTAGCGTAGGAGAGACCCAGTACTTC.

The V gene is TRBV29-1, the J gene TRBJ2-7; the D gene is possibly TRBD2 (6 bases). CDR1 SQVTM and CDR2 ANQGSEA come from the germline V gene. Trimming stripped 7 bases from V and 7 bases from J, with 20 bases between. The CDR3 has 13 residues. The chain's CDR3 is CSAKFGGLAEQYF. CDR3 DNA: TGCAGCGCAAAGTTTGGGGGGTTAGCGGAGCAGTACTTC.

This clonotype was counted ten times or more. This rearrangement joins TRBV20-1 to TRBJ2-1; unclear D gene. Looked up from germline, CDR1 is DFQATT and CDR2 is SNEGSKA (reference sequence). V lost 5 bases, J lost 0 bases, and 8 bases lay in between. This CDR3 is built from 13 residues. Written as DNA, the CDR3 is TGCAGTGCTTCTTTTAGCTCCTACAATGAGCAGTTCTTC. This sequence encodes CSASFSSYNEQFF.

In this sample, this clonotype turned up many times. The genes are TRBV20-1 and TRBJ2-5; 11 bases fit TRBD2. Germline V gene data show CDR1 as DFQATT and CDR2 as SNEGSKA (reference sequence). The length of the CDR3 is 15 residues. J lost 2 bases, V lost 5 bases, and 7 bases had no gene match. The CDR3 DNA is TGCAGTGCTTTGACTAGCGGGACCCTTCAAGAGACCCAGTACTTC. Translated: CSALTSGTLQETQYF.

Only a few counts were recorded for this clonotype. This chain uses TRBV12-3 or TRBV12-4 with TRBJ2-7; D remains ambiguous. V was clipped by 5 bases and J by 7 bases, with 18 bases between them. The length of the CDR3 is 14 residues. CDR3 loop: CASSISGILGEQYF. CDR3 DNA: TGTGCCAGCAGTATTTCGGGCATCCTAGGGGAGCAGTACTTC.

This clonotype was recorded a few times. V is TRBV7-9 and J is TRBJ1-5; possibly TRBD1 for D (5 bases). Germline CDR1 reads SEHNR; CDR2 reads FQNEAQ (reference sequence). The CDR3 loop spans 16 amino acids. Trimming took off 8 bases at V and 1 base at J, with 18 bases between the two ends. The DNA of the CDR3 is TGTGCCAGCGGGCCTAGTGGGGGGAAGAGCAATCAGCCCCAGCATTTT. The encoded protein is CASGPSGGKSNQPQHF.

This clonotype was seen more than once but under ten times. The CDR3 nucleotides read TGTGCCAGCAGTGGCAGGGCGAACACTGAAGCTTTCTTT. Amino acids: CASSGRANTEAFF. The rearrangement joins TRBV27 to TRBJ1-1; possibly TRBD1 for D (5 bases). The CDR3 sequence is 13 residues long. V lost 5 bases and J lost 1, with 8 bases in between. The germline CDR1 and CDR2 sequences are MNHEY and SMNVEV (reference sequence).

The V gene is TRBV20-1, the J gene TRBJ2-2; the match to TRBD2 covers 7 bases. This CDR3 comprises 15 residues. The V and J ends lost 6 bases and 0 bases, in that order; junction bases with no gene match: 7. CDR1 is DFQATT, CDR2 SNEGSKA, per germline (reference sequence). The CDR3 bases are TGCAGTGCCCCTGACCTAGCGGCGAACACCGGGGAGCTGTTTTTT. It yields the protein CSAPDLAANTGELFF.

This clonotype came up many times. The chain links TRBV6-1 to TRBJ2-2; 7 bases align to TRBD2. The trim removed 5 bases at V and 1 base at J, leaving 7 bases unmatched. This CDR3 region has 16 residues. Germline V CDR1 and CDR2: MNHNS, SASEGT. DNA of the CDR3: TGTGCCAGCAGTCCCCCTACGGGAGGGAACACCGGGGAGCTGTTTTTT. It codes for CASSPPTGGNTGELFF.

This clonotype was counted a few times. The chain links TRBV7-2 to TRBJ2-7, with no clear D. Per germline, CDR1 SGHTA and CDR2 FQGNSA. V lost 5 bases to trimming and J lost 1 base, with 15 bases between them. CDR3 length: 15 residues. In DNA, the CDR3 is TGTGCCAGCAGCGTTCTCCCGACCGGTTCCTACGAGCAGTACTTC. Protein: CASSVLPTGSYEQYF.

This clonotype was observed a handful of times. The V gene is TRBV7-2, the J gene TRBJ2-4; D possibly corresponds to TRBD1 (5 bases). Deletions cut 0 bases from V and 6 bases from J, with 12 bases between. CDR3 length: 15 amino acids. Germline CDR1 and CDR2: SGHTA and FQGNSA. The CDR3 loop is CASSLAVGARNIQYF. The CDR3 coding sequence is TGTGCCAGCAGCTTAGCGGTAGGGGCAAGAAACATTCAGTACTTC.

The chain employs TRBV7-2 and TRBJ2-3; TRBD2 aligns across 8 bases. This CDR3 has 15 amino acids. The germline V gene encodes CDR1 SGHTA and CDR2 FQGNSA. With V trimmed by 2 bases and J by 3 bases, 4 bases remained unmatched. The CDR3 region has the DNA TGTGCCAGCAGCTTAACTAGCGGTGAAACAGATACGCAGTATTTT. Translated, it gives CASSLTSGETDTQYF.

This clonotype has a count of ten or more. V and J are TRBV7-2 and TRBJ2-3; 9 nucleotides align to TRBD2. V lost 5 bases to trimming and J lost 4 bases; unmatched junction nucleotides: 19. The CDR3 spans 19 residues. CDR1 SGHTA and CDR2 FQGNSA come from the germline V gene. The CDR3 DNA reads as TGTGCCAGCAGCCCGATCTTCGGGTCAGCGGCGGGAGGGTCAGATACGCAGTATTTT. Protein product: CASSPIFGSAAGGSDTQYF.